A single sample is the source of the 28 T cell receptor beta chains below, sequenced in a study of CD8 T cells in Susac syndrome. Random hexamers were used to reverse transcribe about 0.45 to 1 ug of RNA. TCRdb ran MiXCR on the immunoSEQ multiplex PCR reads and lists one entry per CDR3 protein. The sample shows over 120,000 distinct CDR3 sequences, 85% to 95% of them seen only once. The specimen sequenced was CD4+ T cells from PBMCs. These receptors all come from a human donor with Susac syndrome.

The rearrangement joins TRBV7-2 to TRBJ2-7, with D perhaps matching TRBD1 (6 bases). The length of the CDR3 is 15 residues. V was cut by 3 bases and J by 2 bases, with 14 bases left in between. Germline lookup yields CDR1 SGHTA and CDR2 FQGNSA. The CDR3 protein is CASSFSWGRTYEQYF. CDR3 nucleotides: TGTGCCAGCAGCTTCTCGTGGGGGCGAACCTACGAGCAGTACTTC.

This chain connects TRBV30 to TRBJ2-5; the D gene is possibly TRBD2 (6 bases). The CDR3 has 13 residues. The V end was cut by 1 base, the J end by 5 bases, with 11 bases between. Germline-derived CDR1 and CDR2 are GTSNPN and SVGIG (reference sequence). This CDR3 is CAWSDKGGETQYF. The CDR3 bases are TGTGCCTGGAGTGACAAAGGAGGGGAGACCCAGTACTTC.

J is TRBJ1-2 and V is TRBV7-2; D might be TRBD1 (6 bases). The length of the CDR3 is 17 residues. The V and J ends lost 4 bases and 4 bases respectively, with 22 bases between them. Per germline, CDR1 SGHTA and CDR2 FQGNSA. DNA of the CDR3: TGTGCCAGCAGCTCGGCCTCTACCCCGGACAGTGTCTATGGCTACACCTTC. It yields the protein CASSSASTPDSVYGYTF.

The J gene is TRBJ1-2, the V gene TRBV20-1; D not resolved. The CDR3 spans 11 residues. Trimming removed 5 bases at V and 4 bases at J, with 8 bases between. Per the germline V gene, CDR1 is DFQATT and CDR2 is SNEGSKA (reference sequence). The chain's CDR3 is CSARGSYGYTF. In DNA, the CDR3 is TGCAGTGCTCGCGGGTCCTATGGCTACACCTTC.

This rearrangement joins TRBV20-1 to TRBJ1-1; 7 bases agree with TRBD1. The germline gives CDR1 DFQATT, CDR2 SNEGSKA (reference sequence). There are 18 residues in the CDR3. Losses at the gene ends were 0 bases for V and 4 bases for J; bases not matched to a gene: 17. Here the CDR3 reads CSAREETGKAIPLTEAFF. Written as DNA, the CDR3 is TGCAGTGCTAGAGAGGAGACAGGGAAAGCCATACCCCTCACTGAAGCTTTCTTT.

J is TRBJ2-1 and V is TRBV5-1; the D gene is possibly TRBD1 (5 bases). This CDR3 has 15 amino acids. V was cut by 3 bases and J by 3 bases, with 13 bases left in between. CDR1 is SGHRS, CDR2 YFSETQ, per germline. CDR3 coding DNA: TGCGCCAGCAGCTCCACAGGAAATTTCTACAATGAGCAGTTCTTC. Its protein product is CASSSTGNFYNEQFF.

This chain connects TRBV11-3 to TRBJ2-3; a possible D gene is TRBD2 (7 bases). Germline V lookup: CDR1 SGHNT, CDR2 YENEEA. The V end was cut by 3 bases, the J end by 6 bases, with 10 bases between. This CDR3 is built from 13 residues. The CDR3 sequence: CASSLGGRDTQYF. The CDR3 bases are TGTGCCAGCAGCTTGGGGGGGCGGGATACGCAGTATTTT.

V is TRBV28 and J is TRBJ1-2, with 7 bases matching TRBD1. The CDR3 has 12 residues. Unmatched junction bases numbered 3, after V lost 9 bases and J lost 2 bases. Germline V CDR1 and CDR2: MDHEN, SYDVKM. CDR3 bases: TGTGCCAGTCAGGGGGGGAACTATGGCTACACCTTC. This encodes CASQGGNYGYTF.

This sequence joins TRBV12-3 or TRBV12-4 and TRBJ1-1; D perhaps matches TRBD1 (5 bases). This CDR3 has 14 amino acids. Between the trimmed V and J ends, which lost 6 bases and 4 bases, there was a span of 15 bases. CDR3 amino acids: CASRLGGRSTEAFF. As DNA, the CDR3 is TGTGCCAGCAGGTTGGGGGGTCGGAGCACTGAAGCTTTCTTT.

The gene calls are TRBV10-3 and TRBJ2-7, with D possibly called TRBD1 or TRBD2 (5 bases each). Trimming cost V 4 bases and J 2 bases, with 18 bases left between them. Germline CDR1 is ENHRY and CDR2 is SYGVKD. The CDR3 has 16 amino acids. CDR3 bases: TGTGCCATCAGTGTATATGGGGGAGTTGCGGCCTACGAGCAGTACTTC. It is translated as CAISVYGGVAAYEQYF.

The V and J genes are TRBV3-1 and TRBJ1-5; the D is unclear. CDR1 and CDR2 (germline): LGHDT, YNNKEL (reference sequence). V was shortened by 3 bases and J by 1 base, with 7 bases between the two germline ends. The CDR3 sequence is 14 residues long. The CDR3 DNA reads TGTGCCAGCAGCCAGGTACAGAGCAATCAGCCCCAGCATTTT. This sequence encodes CASSQVQSNQPQHF. Full variable domain (missing parts from reference TRBV3-1 and TRBJ1-5): DTAVSQTPKYLVTQMGNDKSIKCEQNLGHDTMYWYKQDSKKFLKIMFSYNNKELIINETVPNRFSPKSPDKAHLNLHINSLELGDSAVYFCASSQVQSNQPQHFGDGTRLSIL.

V and J are TRBV5-4 and TRBJ2-1, with D possibly TRBD2 on 5 matching bases. The V end was cut by 5 bases, the J end by 5 bases, with 11 bases between. Germline-derived CDR1 and CDR2 are SGHNT and YYREEE (reference sequence). CDR3 size: 13 residues. CDR3 residues: CASSHKRNNEQFF. The CDR3 nucleotides are TGTGCCAGCAGTCATAAGCGGAACAATGAGCAGTTCTTC. Full variable domain (rest looked up from reference TRBV5-4 and TRBJ2-1): ETGVTQSPTHLIKTRGQQVTLRCSSQSGHNTVSWYQQALGQGPQFIFQYYREEENGRGNFPPRFSGLQFPNYSSELNVNALELDDSALYLCASSHKRNNEQFFGPGTRLTVL.

The chain is built from TRBV18 and TRBJ2-7, with TRBD1 matching over 12 bases. The CDR3 is 15 residues long. The germline V gene has CDR1 KGHSH and CDR2 LQKENI. V lost 0 bases, J lost 6 bases, and 3 bases stayed unmatched. CDR3 protein: CASSPPGQGAIEQYF. The CDR3 DNA reads TGTGCCAGCTCACCACCGGGACAGGGGGCTATCGAGCAGTACTTC.

Concerning this clonotype: The junction and the germline gene differ at one end; a read error may be behind it. The rearrangement uses TRBV20-1 and TRBJ1-2; no firm D call. Germline loops: CDR1 DFQATT, CDR2 SNEGSKA (reference sequence). The CDR3 has 11 amino acids. The CDR3 nucleotides read TGCAATGCTTTTCTACAGCCCGGCTACACCTTC. It is translated as CNAFLQPGYTF.

The chain couples TRBV29-1 to TRBJ2-3; D might be TRBD1 or TRBD2, each matching 7 bases. CDR1 and CDR2 (germline): SQVTM, ANQGSEA. CDR3 length: 13 amino acids. V was shortened by 8 bases and J by 1 base, with 13 bases between the two germline ends. The CDR3 bases are TGCAGCTCCAGGGGGAGGGGCACAGATACGCAGTATTTT. This translates into CSSRGRGTDTQYF.

V and J are TRBV10-3 and TRBJ2-7; the match to TRBD2 covers 10 bases. Germline-derived CDR1 and CDR2 are ENHRY and SYGVKD. The CDR3 sequence is 14 residues long. Trimming cost V 4 bases and J 7 bases; bases outside gene matches: 7. The CDR3 DNA follows: TGTGCCATCAGTGGGGCTAGCGGGGGAGGAGAGCAGTACTTC. It yields the protein CAISGASGGGEQYF.

The chain couples TRBV19 to TRBJ1-1; the D is unclear. Germline CDR1 LNHDA, CDR2 SQIVND (reference sequence). V lost 5 bases, J lost 4 bases, and 14 bases lay in between. The CDR3 loop spans 14 amino acids. CDR3 coding DNA: TGTGCCAGTAGTGTTCTCGCCCGTGCCACTGAAGCTTTCTTT. Its translation: CASSVLARATEAFF.

The genes are TRBV5-1 and TRBJ2-5; possibly TRBD2 for D (6 bases). V lost 4 bases, J lost 4 bases, and 20 bases lay in between. CDR1 and CDR2 (germline): SGHRS, YFSETQ. This CDR3 contains 16 residues. The CDR3 loop is CASSPRGAGKTETQYF. The CDR3 region has the DNA TGCGCCAGCAGCCCCCGAGGGGCGGGGAAGACAGAGACCCAGTACTTC.

The chain uses TRBV7-3 and TRBJ2-1; 7 nucleotides agree with TRBD1. V lost 3 bases to trimming and J lost 1 base; unmatched junction nucleotides: 3. The CDR3 has 15 residues. CDR1 is SGHTA, CDR2 FQGTGA, per germline. The DNA for the CDR3 is TGTGCCAGCAGCTTCATGACAGGGTCCTACAATGAGCAGTTCTTC. Translated: CASSFMTGSYNEQFF.

The CDR3 reads CSVAGARGYTF. DNA of the CDR3: TGCAGCGTTGCGGGGGCGCGTGGCTACACCTTC. The rearrangement links TRBV29-1 to TRBJ1-2; a weak D match, TRBD1 (6 bases). CDR1 is SQVTM and CDR2 is ANQGSEA in the germline V gene. CDR3 length: 11 amino acids. V shed 4 bases and J shed 7 bases, with 10 bases lying between them.

This chain joins TRBV9 and TRBJ1-1; tentative D call: TRBD1 (6 bases). Trimming removed 4 bases at V and 1 base at J, with 14 bases between. This CDR3 is built from 15 residues. The germline gives CDR1 SGDLS, CDR2 YYNGEE. The CDR3 is CASSLGGRPNTEAFF. CDR3 DNA sequence: TGTGCCAGCAGCCTAGGGGGTCGGCCGAACACTGAAGCTTTCTTT. Combining the CDR3 with reference TRBV9 and TRBJ1-1 gives the whole variable domain DSGVTQTPKHLITATGQRVTLRCSPRSGDLSVYWYQQSLDQGLQFLIQYYNGEERAKGNILERFSAQQFPDLHSELNLSSLELGDSALYFCASSLGGRPNTEAFFGQGTRLTVV.

The V call is TRBV7-2, the J call TRBJ2-3, with TRBD2 matching over 8 bases. With V trimmed by 1 base and J by 1 base, 1 base remained unmatched. The CDR3 extends over 15 amino acids. CDR1 and CDR2 (germline): SGHTA, FQGNSA. CDR3 sequence reads: CASSLVLAGTDTQYF. The CDR3 coding sequence is TGTGCCAGCAGCTTAGTACTAGCGGGCACAGATACGCAGTATTTT.

The DNA of the CDR3 is TGTGCCAGCAGTGGGGGTGGTAGCGGGTTCCATGAGCAGTTCTTC. Protein: CASSGGGSGFHEQFF. The chain is built from TRBV12-3 or TRBV12-4 and TRBJ2-1; 7 nucleotides align to TRBD2. Trimming at V came to 5 bases and at J to 8 bases, leaving 12 bases not matched to a gene. This CDR3 comprises 15 residues.

This chain joins TRBV5-1 and TRBJ2-7; tentative D call: TRBD2 (6 bases). V lost 0 bases and J 2 bases, leaving 12 bases between the germline ends. Germline V CDR1 and CDR2: SGHRS, YFSETQ. The CDR3 totals 15 residues. CDR3 sequence reads: CASSLDASAPYEQYF. The DNA for the CDR3 is TGCGCCAGCAGCTTGGACGCTAGCGCTCCCTACGAGCAGTACTTC.

The CDR3 protein is CSARRTSGSYEQFF. The DNA of the CDR3 is TGCAGTGCGAGACGGACTAGCGGGAGTTATGAGCAGTTCTTC. The chain uses TRBV20-1 and TRBJ2-1; TRBD2 matches 13 bases. With 6 bases clipped from V and 8 bases from J, the junction kept 7 bases outside the gene matches. The CDR3 sequence is 14 residues long. The germline V gene has CDR1 DFQATT and CDR2 SNEGSKA (reference sequence).

J is TRBJ1-2 and V is TRBV2; D gene uncertain. The germline CDR1 and CDR2 sequences are SNHLY and FYNNEI. Trimming stripped 2 bases from V and 1 base from J, with 11 bases between. This CDR3 spans 15 amino acids. The CDR3 is CASSEFLAINYGYTF. In nucleotides, the CDR3 is TGTGCCAGCAGTGAATTTTTGGCTATTAACTATGGCTACACCTTC. Supplemented by reference TRBV2 and TRBJ1-2, the full variable domain reads EPEVTQTPSHQVTQMGQEVILRCVPISNHLYFYWYRQILGQKVEFLVSFYNNEISEKSEIFDDQFSVERPDGSNFTLKIRSTKLEDSAMYFCASSEFLAINYGYTFGSGTRLTVV.

This chain links TRBV5-1 with TRBJ2-3; no reliable D call. The CDR3 totals 12 residues. Germline CDR1 SGHRS, CDR2 YFSETQ. V lost 4 bases, J lost 0 bases, and 3 bases lay in between. The CDR3 reads CASSQSTDTQYF. The CDR3 nucleotides read TGCGCCAGCAGCCAGAGCACAGATACGCAGTATTTT. The full variable domain, with the rest looked up from reference TRBV5-1 and TRBJ2-3, is KAGVTQTPRYLIKTRGQQVTLSCSPISGHRSVSWYQQTPGQGLQFLFEYFSETQRNKGNFPGRFSGRQFSNSRSEMNVSTLELGDSALYLCASSQSTDTQYFGPGTRLTVL.

This rearrangement joins TRBV29-1 to TRBJ2-5; the D gene is possibly TRBD2 (5 bases). With 4 bases removed from V and 5 bases from J, the gap between germline ends came to 11 bases. In germline, CDR1 is SQVTM, CDR2 ANQGSEA. The CDR3 length is 12 residues. CDR3 amino acids: CSVGEAEETQYF. The DNA of the CDR3 is TGCAGCGTTGGAGAAGCGGAGGAGACCCAGTACTTC.